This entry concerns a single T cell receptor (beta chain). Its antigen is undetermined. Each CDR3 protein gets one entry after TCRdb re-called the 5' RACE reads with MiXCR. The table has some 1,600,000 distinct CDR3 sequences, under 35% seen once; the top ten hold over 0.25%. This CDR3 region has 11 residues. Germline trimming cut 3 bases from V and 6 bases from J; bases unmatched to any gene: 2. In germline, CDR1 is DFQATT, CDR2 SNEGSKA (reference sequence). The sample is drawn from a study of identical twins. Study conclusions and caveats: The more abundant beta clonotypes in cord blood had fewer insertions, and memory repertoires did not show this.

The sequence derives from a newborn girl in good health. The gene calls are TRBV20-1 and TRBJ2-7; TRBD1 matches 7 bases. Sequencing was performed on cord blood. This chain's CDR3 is CSARSGGEQYF. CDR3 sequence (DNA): TGCAGTGCTAGGTCAGGGGGCGAGCAGTACTTC.